A single count supports the clone carrying this T cell receptor beta chain. The antigen remains unidentified. The data were obtained in a study of T cells in localized non-small cell lung cancer. Libraries were prepared by immunoSEQ multiplex PCR; TCRdb keeps only in-frame clonotypes and omits some of them. The profile covers about 78,000 clones, with about 83% appearing a single time and 2.8% taken by the ten largest. The CDR3 is made up of 15 amino acids. The germline V gene encodes CDR1 SGHTA and CDR2 FQGNSA. Trimming removed 1 base from V and 2 bases from J, with 11 bases in between. General study points: Tumor showed lower T cell clonality than uninvolved adjacent lung, where it was highest.

Sample: peripheral blood, taken before any cancer treatment. The chain recombines TRBV7-2 with TRBJ1-2; D might be TRBD1 (6 bases). This clonotype was sampled from a man aged 35 to 69 with stage I lung adenocarcinoma. The CDR3 spells CASSLEQGQNYGYTF. CDR3 DNA sequence: TGTGCCAGCAGCTTAGAGCAGGGGCAAAACTATGGCTACACCTTC.